This T cell receptor beta chain was sequenced during a study of hypomethylating agent response in myelodysplastic syndrome. Study background: TET2 mutation, the most common, occurred in about 50% of the 11 patients. Study outcomes and limitations: This small study analyzed only about ten patients. The MDS versus healthy comparison may be affected by non-age-matched controls. Richness, rarefaction diversity and clonality did not change significantly after hypomethylating treatment.

The assay was immunoSEQ multiplex PCR, and TCRdb's table has in-frame clones only and misses some. Here the sample spans around 5,700 clones, 80% to 90% being singletons. Points on this clone: Its target is not known.

The ends were cut back, 1 base at V and 10 bases at J, with 11 bases in the middle. Germline V gene lookup returns CDR1 SGHTA and CDR2 FQGNSA. CDR3 size: 13 residues. Specimen: bone marrow, collected before or after starting hypomethylating agent treatment for myelodysplastic syndrome (not recorded which). The gene calls are TRBV7-2 and TRBJ2-1; D gene ambiguous. The TCR originated in a human donor with myelodysplastic syndrome. CDR3 in DNA: TGTGCCAGCAGCTTAGGACTTCGAGCAGAGCAGTTCTTC. It encodes CASSLGLRAEQFF.